This record looks at one T cell receptor (beta chain) sequence and its context. The antigen it recognizes is unknown. No per-base quality is available; no much larger clone lies one base away. These data belong to a study of blood T cell repertoires in COVID-19 (dated by TCRdb to the early 2020s). With respect to the entire study: Samples covering the acute and convalescent phases of COVID-19 were provided by collaborators in the United States, Italy and Spain. Subjects who had been exposed to COVID-19, were actively infected with it, or had recovered from it provided the deeply sampled blood TCRbeta repertoires that made up the dataset. The samples were drawn from the first 160 participants of the ongoing ImmuneRACE study and from roughly 1,300 subjects provided by 6 global collaborators. The prospective study material was composed of cDNA or gDNA derived from T cells, B-cell-depleted T cells, or PBMCs. Where HLA class I and class II types were available, the types were taken from metadata supplied by the sample provider, not from assay-based typing. The repertoires were released in a freely available public database intended as a resource for research on the immune response to SARS-CoV-2. Nearly every sample came with metadata listing a de-identified subject ID, COVID-19 status, age in years and sex. General study outcomes and caveats: The amount of clinical and demographic metadata varied by source and participant and was provided uncurated.

The CDR3 holds 18 amino acids from the cysteine to the phenylalanine. Left in the record is the CDR3 DNA by itself, 54 bases read in frame from the first base. V has 2 bases trimmed and J has 7 bases trimmed; junction bases matching no gene number 14. The germline V gene specifies MGHDK as CDR1 and SYGVNS as CDR2. TCRbeta CDR3 regions were amplified from genomic DNA by means of the immunoSEQ Assay, a bias-controlled multiplex PCR. Processing in the source paper ran as follows. Within the assay, amplification of reference gene primers was used to estimate how many nucleated cells each sample contained. To quantify the absolute abundance of each unique TCRbeta CDR3 rearrangement, sequence reads were collapsed and filtered. For each sample, productive Simpson clonality was calculated by taking the square root of Simpson's diversity index across productive rearrangements. This immuneACCESS table, as held by TCRdb, lists in-frame sequences with V and J called but not all clones. Of the missing ones, under half trace to an unresolved V gene in checked studies; the others have no known cause. The DNA gave D and trimming, while V, J and clone size come from that table. For this sample there are 300,000 or so clones; over 80% appear just once. Clones ranked in the top ten supply about 1.6% of the sample.

Samples from volunteer blood donors who had recovered from COVID-19 were contributed by a second Seattle source. The collaborating institutions used their own protocols to collect whole blood in K2EDTA tubes. For TCRbeta analysis, collaborators shipped samples as frozen whole blood, isolated PBMCs, or DNA extracted from either of those sample types. The specimen sequenced was peripheral blood. The clonotype was recovered from a woman in her 40s who had recovered from COVID-19. The V and J segments used are TRBV25-1 and TRBJ2-2, and 9 bases in between align with TRBD1. Here is the DNA: TGTGCCAGCAGTGAACGCACGGGACAGGGTCAAAATATCGGGGAGCTGTTTTTT. This translates into CASSERTGQGQNIGELFF.